This T cell receptor beta chain is from a study of blood T cells in healthy people across ages. Overall study results and limits: Older age went with lower TCR beta diversity per million T cells, in a roughly linear way.

A J-beta primer mix and a sample-barcoded 5' primer were used in a second PCR of about 6 to 12 cycles. Every cDNA molecule bore a tag from a template-switch adaptor containing 12 random nucleotides. From the 5' RACE reads, TCRdb called clonotypes with MiXCR, one entry per CDR3 protein. This table has fewer than 900,000 distinct CDR3 sequences, around 34% appearing once. Total RNA was isolated from each sample in quantities of at least 6 micrograms. Details on this clonotype: Its target is unknown.

The CDR3 runs 11 residues. The germline V and J ends were trimmed by 4 bases and 7 bases, with 8 bases remaining between them. Germline values: CDR1 SGHDN, CDR2 FVKESK. This chain uses TRBV14 with TRBJ2-7; D not certain. This clonotype originated in a man aged 18 to 30 in good health. Sequencing input: blood. The CDR3 DNA reads as TGTGCCAGCAGCCGCGGAAGTGAGCAGTACTTC. Its translation is CASSRGSEQYF.